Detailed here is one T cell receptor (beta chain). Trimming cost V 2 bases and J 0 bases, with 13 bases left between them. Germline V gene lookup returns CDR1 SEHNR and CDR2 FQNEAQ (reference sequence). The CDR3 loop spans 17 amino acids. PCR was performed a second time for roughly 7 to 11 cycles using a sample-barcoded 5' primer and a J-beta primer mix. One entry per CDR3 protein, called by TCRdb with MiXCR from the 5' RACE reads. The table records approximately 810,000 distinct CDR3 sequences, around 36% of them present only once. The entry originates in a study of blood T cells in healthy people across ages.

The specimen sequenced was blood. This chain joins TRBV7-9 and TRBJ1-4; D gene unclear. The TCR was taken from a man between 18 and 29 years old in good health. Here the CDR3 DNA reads TGTGCCAGCAGCTTATGGCAGAACGTTGCAACTAATGAAAAACTGTTTTTT. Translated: CASSLWQNVATNEKLFF.